What follows describes a single TCR beta chain. This entry belongs to a study of cytomegalovirus exposure and HLA in healthy donors. From germline, CDR1 is LNHDA and CDR2 SQIVND (reference sequence). Trimming cost V 9 bases and J 0 bases; bases outside gene matches: 9. The CDR3 totals 16 residues. The method was immunoSEQ multiplex PCR; TCRdb's version includes in-frame clones alone and lacks a portion of them. The table has roughly 200,000 clones, about 81% seen once. The sequence was obtained from a woman aged 25 to 39 in good health and CMV-seronegative. The chain has TRBV19 and TRBJ2-7, with TRBD2 matching over 12 bases. Material: PBMCs. The CDR3 DNA reads TGTGCCAGCTACCGACTAGCGGGGGATAACTCCTACGAGCAGTACTTC. Protein product: CASYRLAGDNSYEQYF. Full variable domain (missing parts from reference TRBV19 and TRBJ2-7): DGGITQSPKYLFRKEGQNVTLSCEQNLNHDAMYWYRQDPGQGLRLIYYSQIVNDFQKGDIAEGYSVSREKKESFPLTVTSAQKNPTAFYLCASYRLAGDNSYEQYFGPGTRLTVT.